These 24 T cell receptor beta chains were all obtained from the same sample, sequenced in a study of Graves' ophthalmopathy and Graves' hyperthyroidism. Investigators amplified TCR beta CDR3 regions from RNA transcripts. The authors performed first-round RT-PCR with HTBI primers and then a second-round multiplex PCR. TCRdb processed the multiplex PCR reads anew with MiXCR; each CDR3 protein has one entry. The sample records 340,000 or so distinct CDR3 sequences, around a sixth being singletons. Material: peripheral blood. Receptors were obtained from an adult man with Graves' ophthalmopathy.

The J gene is TRBJ2-7, the V gene TRBV18; no reliable D call. CDR1 KGHSH and CDR2 LQKENI come from the germline V gene. V lost 0 bases and J 3 bases, leaving 9 bases between the germline ends. The length of the CDR3 is 14 residues. CDR3 sequence: CASSPPRSVYEQYF. In DNA form, the CDR3 reads TGTGCCAGCTCACCACCGAGGTCAGTCTACGAGCAGTACTTC.

This clonotype was detected many times. The chain is built from TRBV6-2 or TRBV6-3 and TRBJ2-7; 9 positions match TRBD2. V was clipped by 4 bases and J by 4 bases; unmatched bases: 23. The germline gives CDR1 MNHEY, CDR2 SVGEGT. The CDR3 sequence is 20 residues long. CDR3: CASSSRRRGLLAGVLYEQYF. DNA for the CDR3: TGTGCCAGCAGTTCCCGCCGCCGAGGGTTGTTAGCGGGAGTCCTTTACGAGCAGTACTTC.

The V call is TRBV6-5, the J call TRBJ1-5; D is undetermined. Germline-derived CDR1 and CDR2 are MNHEY and SVGAGI. The CDR3 extends over 12 amino acids. V was trimmed by 0 bases and J by 7 bases, leaving 4 bases between them. DNA for the CDR3: TGTGCCAGCAGTTACTCAGAGCAGCCCCAGCATTTT. This sequence encodes CASSYSEQPQHF.

This CDR3 reads CASSIQGIQETQYF. The CDR3 region has the DNA TGTGCCAGTAGTATTCAAGGAATCCAAGAGACCCAGTACTTC. This rearrangement joins TRBV19 to TRBJ2-5; D call uncertain. V shed 3 bases and J shed 1 base, with 9 bases lying between them. Germline lookup yields CDR1 LNHDA and CDR2 SQIVND (reference sequence). This CDR3 contains 14 residues.

This clonotype was seen ten or more times. This rearrangement joins TRBV4-2 to TRBJ1-2, with D perhaps matching TRBD1 (5 bases). Germline assignment: CDR1 LGHNA and CDR2 YNFKEQ. V shed 1 base and J shed 1 base, with 10 bases lying between them. The CDR3 is made up of 15 amino acids. CDR3 nucleotide sequence: TGTGCCAGCAGCCAAGCTCCAGGGCTTAACTATGGCTACACCTTC. It yields the protein CASSQAPGLNYGYTF.

With regard to this clonotype: One end of the junction varies from germline; a read error may be responsible. V and J are TRBV6-1 and TRBJ2-4, with D hard to call. CDR1 and CDR2 (germline): MNHNS, SASEGT. CDR3 length: 13 amino acids. CDR3 region: CASSELGRDIQYF. As DNA, the CDR3 is TGTGCAAGCAGTGAACTCGGACGTGATATTCAGTACTTC.

This clonotype has at least ten counts. J is TRBJ1-1 and V is TRBV5-8; D is uncertain. CDR1 is SGHTS and CDR2 is YDEGEE in the germline V gene. V lost 5 bases to trimming and J lost 3 bases, with 14 bases between them. CDR3 length: 14 residues. The CDR3 region has the DNA TGTGCCAGCAGTCCAGGATTCTGGGACACTGAAGCTTTCTTT. Its protein is CASSPGFWDTEAFF.

This clonotype was observed at least ten times. The CDR3: CASSYSTANTEAFF. In DNA form, the CDR3 reads TGTGCCAGCAGTTACTCGACGGCGAACACTGAAGCTTTCTTT. This chain connects TRBV6-5 to TRBJ1-1; D is uncertain. The CDR3 has 14 residues. Germline lookup yields CDR1 MNHEY and CDR2 SVGAGI. Trimming cost V 0 bases and J 1 base, with 6 bases left between them.

This clonotype has at least ten counts. The chain combines TRBV11-3 with TRBJ1-2; D may be TRBD1 (6 bases). The V gene's germline CDR1 is SGHNT and CDR2 YENEEA. The V and J ends lost 2 bases and 4 bases respectively, with 17 bases between them. The CDR3 is 16 amino acids. CDR3 amino acids: CASSLSPSQGLYGYTF. Here the CDR3 DNA reads TGTGCCAGCAGCTTATCCCCATCACAGGGACTCTATGGCTACACCTTC.

This clonotype was recorded many times. This rearrangement joins TRBV6-5 to TRBJ1-5; the match to TRBD1 covers 9 bases. Germline lookup yields CDR1 MNHEY and CDR2 SVGAGI. Trimming cost V 6 bases and J 0 bases; bases outside gene matches: 3. CDR3 length: 15 amino acids. CDR3 sequence (DNA): TGTGCCAGCAGGACAGGGGGAAATAGCAATCAGCCCCAGCATTTT. Translating it yields CASRTGGNSNQPQHF.

Only a few counts were recorded for this clonotype. V usage is TRBV2 and J usage is TRBJ1-2, with 9 bases fitting TRBD1. The CDR3 contains 15 residues. J was trimmed by 7 bases and V by 4 bases; bases with no gene match: 10. Germline V gene lookup returns CDR1 SNHLY and CDR2 FYNNEI. This CDR3 reads CASSAPGQGTGGYTF. The CDR3 region has the DNA TGTGCCAGCAGTGCTCCGGGACAGGGAACAGGTGGCTACACCTTC.

V usage is TRBV6-1 and J usage is TRBJ1-6; D ambiguous. The CDR3 runs 16 residues. The V gene's germline CDR1 is MNHNS and CDR2 SASEGT. With 4 bases removed from V and 0 bases from J, the gap between germline ends came to 10 bases. The CDR3 loop reads CASSVGRSSYNSPLHF. CDR3 nucleotide sequence: TGTGCCAGCAGTGTGGGTCGCAGCTCCTATAATTCACCCCTCCACTTT.

This clonotype was detected many times. The CDR3 region is CASSPVDRNTEAFF. The CDR3 nucleotides read TGTGCCAGCAGTCCGGTAGACAGGAACACTGAAGCTTTCTTT. This chain links TRBV27 with TRBJ1-1; the D gene is possibly TRBD1 (5 bases). This CDR3 has 14 amino acids. Germline CDR1 MNHEY, CDR2 SMNVEV (reference sequence). Between the trimmed V and J ends, which lost 5 bases and 1 base, there was a span of 11 bases.

The chain combines TRBV28 with TRBJ1-1; the D gene is possibly TRBD1 (5 bases). CDR1 MDHEN and CDR2 SYDVKM come from the germline V gene. This CDR3 has 13 residues. V shed 7 bases and J shed 5 bases, with 14 bases lying between them. Written as DNA, the CDR3 is TGTGCCAGCACCACGACTGGGGGAACTGAAGCTTTCTTT. This codes for CASTTTGGTEAFF.

This clonotype was detected many times. The genes are TRBV20-1 and TRBJ1-1; perhaps TRBD1 as D (5 bases). The germline V gene encodes CDR1 DFQATT and CDR2 SNEGSKA (reference sequence). The V end was cut by 5 bases, the J end by 8 bases, with 12 bases between. The length of the CDR3 is 11 residues. CDR3 protein: CSAPGQGEAFF. Written as DNA, the CDR3 is TGCAGTGCTCCCGGACAAGGGGAAGCTTTCTTT.

This clonotype was recorded at least ten times. The rearrangement links TRBV6-1 to TRBJ2-7; tentatively, D is TRBD1 (6 bases). Germline V gives CDR1 MNHNS, CDR2 SASEGT. V lost 5 bases and J lost 2, with 13 bases in between. CDR3 length equals 14 residues. The CDR3 nucleotides read TGTGCCAGCAGTACAAAACAGGGCCCCTACGAGCAGTACTTC. Translation gives CASSTKQGPYEQYF.

This clonotype was seen ten or more times. The chain links TRBV10-3 to TRBJ1-1; no clear D gene. The CDR3 has 15 residues. Germline CDR1 is ENHRY and CDR2 is SYGVKD. Trimming removed 7 bases at V and 3 bases at J, with 18 bases between. The CDR3 DNA reads TGTGCCATCAAGGATTTGGGAGGGAGTGACACTGAAGCTTTCTTT. Its translation is CAIKDLGGSDTEAFF.

The gene calls are TRBV29-1 and TRBJ1-3; TRBD1 might be the D (6 bases). The CDR3 totals 13 residues. Germline CDR1 and CDR2: SQVTM and ANQGSEA. V lost 8 bases to trimming and J lost 4 bases, with 15 bases between them. The CDR3 region has the DNA TGCAGCATCAGGGGTGCAGTGGGAAACACCATATATTTT. It encodes CSIRGAVGNTIYF.

Many counts were recorded for this clonotype. This chain joins TRBV7-2 and TRBJ1-6, with 8 bases fitting TRBD1. CDR1 is SGHTA, CDR2 FQGNSA, per germline. V lost 5 bases to trimming and J lost 7 bases; unmatched junction nucleotides: 1. CDR3 length equals 13 residues. The CDR3 region is CASSNRGNSPLHF. CDR3 nucleotides: TGTGCCAGCAGCAACAGGGGGAATTCACCCCTCCACTTT.

This clonotype came up many times. This chain connects TRBV9 to TRBJ1-6, with 10 bases aligning to TRBD1. The CDR3 length is 15 residues. The V and J ends lost 1 base and 7 bases, in that order; junction bases with no gene match: 2. Germline CDR1 is SGDLS and CDR2 is YYNGEE. The CDR3 DNA follows: TGTGCCAGCAGCGTATCGGACAGGGGGAATTCACCCCTCCACTTT. Translated: CASSVSDRGNSPLHF.

The table lists this clonotype with many counts. The chain recombines TRBV7-3 with TRBJ2-5; 7 nucleotides align to TRBD2. J gave up 7 bases and V 2 bases, and 4 bases lay outside the gene matches. CDR3 length equals 13 residues. CDR1 SGHTA and CDR2 FQGTGA come from the germline V gene. CDR3 in amino acids: CASSLFREGTQYF. CDR3 nucleotide sequence: TGTGCCAGCAGCTTATTCAGGGAGGGGACCCAGTACTTC.

The gene calls are TRBV15 and TRBJ2-7; 9 bases map to TRBD2. The CDR3 is 14 residues long. Losses at the gene ends were 0 bases for V and 4 bases for J; bases not matched to a gene: 1. CDR1 and CDR2 from the germline V gene are LNHNV and YYDKDF (reference sequence). The CDR3 sequence is CATSRELAGYEQYF. CDR3 nucleotides: TGTGCCACCAGCAGAGAGCTAGCGGGGTACGAGCAGTACTTC.

This clonotype was detected ten times or more. This chain connects TRBV19 to TRBJ1-2; unclear D gene. Trimming removed 9 bases from V and 8 bases from J, with 16 bases in between. CDR1 LNHDA and CDR2 SQIVND come from the germline V gene (reference sequence). CDR3 length: 12 residues. CDR3 bases: TGTGCCAGCCACCCTCTATTAGGGGGCTACACCTTC. The encoded protein is CASHPLLGGYTF.

This clonotype was recorded many times. This chain links TRBV6-5 with TRBJ1-5; TRBD1 is a possible D gene (5 bases). The germline V and J ends were trimmed by 1 base and 8 bases, with 9 bases remaining between them. The CDR3 sequence is 13 residues long. Germline V CDR1 and CDR2: MNHEY, SVGAGI. The CDR3 coding sequence is TGTGCCAGCAGTTACTATACAGGCGAGCCCCAGCATTTT. This encodes CASSYYTGEPQHF.